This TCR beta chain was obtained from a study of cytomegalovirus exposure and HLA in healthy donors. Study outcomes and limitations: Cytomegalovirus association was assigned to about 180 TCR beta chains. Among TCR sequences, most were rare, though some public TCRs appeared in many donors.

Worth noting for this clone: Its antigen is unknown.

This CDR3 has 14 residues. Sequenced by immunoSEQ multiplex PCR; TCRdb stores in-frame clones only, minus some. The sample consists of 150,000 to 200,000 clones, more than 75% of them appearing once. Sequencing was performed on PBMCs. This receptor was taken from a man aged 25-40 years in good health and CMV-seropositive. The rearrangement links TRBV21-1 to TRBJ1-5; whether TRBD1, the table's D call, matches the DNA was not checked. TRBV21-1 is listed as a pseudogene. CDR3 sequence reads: CASKDRVKHQPQHF. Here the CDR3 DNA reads TGTGCCAGCAAGGACAGGGTAAAGCATCAGCCCCAGCATTTT.